The T cell receptor (beta chain) described here comes from a study of lymphopenia after photon versus proton radiotherapy. Profiling relied on immunoSEQ multiplex PCR, and the TCRdb table lists in-frame clones only, not all of them. The sample contains under 75,000 clones, roughly 92% of which appear only once. Study-level points and caveats: Relative stability marked proton patients; photon patients lost diversity and naive cells. Post-nadir diversity loss with photons came from oligoclonal expansion, particularly CD8+ Temra cells. Authors raise, but do not show, better survival with proton therapy.

On this clone: The antigen is not known.

CDR1 is PRHDT, CDR2 FYEKMQ, per germline (reference sequence). The CDR3 loop spans 14 amino acids. Trimming shortened V by 3 bases and J by 0 bases, and 9 bases separated the two germline ends. The specimen was peripheral blood, collected from a patient treated with photon-based radiotherapy. The chain joins TRBV13 to TRBJ2-7; perhaps TRBD2 as D (6 bases). The receptor's source is a woman in her 40s with cholangiocarcinoma. For the CDR3, the DNA is TGTGCCAGCAGCTTGGGACTTAGCTCCTACGAGCAGTACTTC. Amino acids: CASSLGLSSYEQYF.